Sequencing of this TCR beta chain was carried out in a study of beta chain features in type 1 diabetes (dated by TCRdb to 2016 to 2019). For the wider study: Mean age, gender distribution, total cell number and subset yield were not different between patients and healthy donors. Across all samples, some 100,000,000 sorted cells were examined, and cell number per subset correlated strongly with RNA yield. In the study, TCRB repertoires of sorted circulating CD4+ T cell subsets from recently diagnosed type 1 diabetes patients were compared with those of matched healthy donors. Regulatory and stem cell-like memory subsets were obtained from only 8 patients and about 8 healthy donors, while naive and central memory subsets were obtained from all 30 or so donors. Summary of the overall study and its limitations: PCR may preferentially amplify shorter templates, but because patient and control samples were amplified and corrected together, any resulting skew would affect both groups equally. Because cDNA rather than genomic DNA was sequenced, highly expressing activated cells could have been over-represented, although no difference in activation and CD3 levels was found between groups. At VDJ recombination sites, type 1 diabetes patients had fewer insertions and more deleted nucleotides, which implies abnormalities in thymic rearrangement. Naive, central memory and regulatory TCRB repertoires appeared to be more alike among patients than among healthy donors. Type 1 diabetes patients showed a moderate but significant shortening of TCRB CDR3 length in all four CD4+ subsets. HLA sub-analyses involved small numbers of individuals, so any influence of HLA type on TCRB rearrangement remained unresolved.

The High Capacity cDNA Reverse Transcription Kit was used to reverse transcribe all of the isolated RNA, meaning that expressed TCRB transcripts were what got sequenced. Deep immunoSEQ sequencing was applied to naive, central memory and regulatory T cell samples, giving an average of about 3.8 million total reads per sample. Sorted cells were lysed in RLT buffer, and RNA was extracted using DNase-treated RNeasy Micro or Mini kits according to cell number. To prevent cross-contamination, each cell subset was processed individually, whereas patient and healthy donor samples were processed jointly. TCRB sequences were amplified from cDNA with the immunoSEQ multiplex PCR, producing 87-bp fragments spanning the CDR3 region. The amplicons were sequenced using the Illumina HiSeq platform. The authors' pipeline ran thus. Synthetic template baselines were used to correct PCR bias computationally, reads within Hamming distance 2 were collapsed together, and singletons that could not be merged were discarded. By aligning reads against IMGT, V, D and J genes, CDR3 length, and insertions or deletions at six rearrangement sites were assigned. Clonotype counts were normalized to sorted cell number within each subset before computing true diversity and Gini coefficients with the tcR R package. The overlap coefficient, calculated on TCRB nucleotide sequences, was used to measure repertoire sharing. Imported from immuneACCESS, the table was reduced by TCRdb to in-frame sequences with V and J called. These copies leave out some clones; in studies compared against another copy, an unresolved V gene accounts for under half, and the cause of the remainder is not known. The D gene and trimming were derived from the DNA, and the V and J assignments and clone size from that table. The sample yields 240,000 or so clones; about 25% were counted once. Clones ranked in the top ten supply 4% of the sample.

V is shortened by 2 bases, J by 6 bases, and the region joining them spans 7 bases. CDR1 is given as SQVTM and CDR2 as ANQGSEA, both from the germline V gene. The CDR3, from cysteine to phenylalanine, totals 11 residues. Of the read, only the CDR3 DNA is kept; its 33 bases are in frame from base 1. A single peripheral blood draw of around 0.11 L on average was collected from each donor into heparinised tubes. A BD FACSAria II was used to sort naive, central memory, regulatory and stem cell-like memory CD4+ T cells with a panel that included CD45RO, CCR7, CD25, CD127, CD95 and CD27. A purity above 95% was achieved for all sorted populations. PBMCs were isolated immediately by Lymphoprep density gradient centrifugation and stained directly without culture. So that batch effects would be minimized, each experiment stained and sorted samples in pairs, pairing one healthy donor with one patient. At least ten counts were recorded for this clone. This clone's antigen is unknown. No qualities accompany the bases; no much larger clone lies one base away.

Source material: central memory CD4+ T cells from blood. Recombination connected TRBV29-1 to TRBJ1-2; too little of a D gene remains to name it. This TCR was sampled from a man aged 25-40 years in good health. This receptor carries the CDR3 CSVERMDGYTF. Here is the DNA: TGCAGCGTTGAAAGAATGGATGGCTACACCTTC.